This T cell receptor (beta chain) was sequenced for a study of T cell changes during pregnancy in multiple sclerosis. The assay was immunoSEQ multiplex PCR, and TCRdb's table has in-frame clones only and misses some. The sample contains some 37,000 clones, 89% of which appear only once. V dropped 2 bases and J dropped 2 bases, with 9 bases sitting between them. Germline CDR1 SGHAT, CDR2 FQNNGV. This CDR3 is built from 14 residues. The sequence derives from a female donor with multiple sclerosis, enrolled in a pregnancy study. The chain uses TRBV11-2 and TRBJ1-1; D possibly corresponds to TRBD1 (5 bases). The material sequenced was CD8+ T cells from peripheral blood mononuclear cells, taken in the third trimester of pregnancy. The CDR3 region is CASSLPGFNTEAFF. The DNA of the CDR3 is TGTGCCAGCAGCTTACCAGGGTTTAACACTGAAGCTTTCTTT.